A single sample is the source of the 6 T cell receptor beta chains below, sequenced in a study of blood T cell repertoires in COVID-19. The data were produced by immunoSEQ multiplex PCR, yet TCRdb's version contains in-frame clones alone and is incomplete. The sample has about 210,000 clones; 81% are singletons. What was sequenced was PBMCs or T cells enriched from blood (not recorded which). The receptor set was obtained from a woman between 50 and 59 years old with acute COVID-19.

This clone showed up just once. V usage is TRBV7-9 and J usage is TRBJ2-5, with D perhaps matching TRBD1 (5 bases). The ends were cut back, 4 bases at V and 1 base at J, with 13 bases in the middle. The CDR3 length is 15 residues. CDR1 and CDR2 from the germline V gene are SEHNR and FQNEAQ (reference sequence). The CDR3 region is CASSSGIGFQETQYF. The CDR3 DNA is TGTGCCAGCAGCTCAGGGATCGGGTTCCAAGAGACCCAGTACTTC.

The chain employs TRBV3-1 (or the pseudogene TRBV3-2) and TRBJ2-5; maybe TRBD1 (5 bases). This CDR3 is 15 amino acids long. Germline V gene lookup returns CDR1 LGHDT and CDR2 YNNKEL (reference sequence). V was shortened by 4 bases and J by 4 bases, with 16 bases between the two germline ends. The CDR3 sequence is CASSLIQGRSETQYF. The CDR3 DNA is TGTGCCAGCAGCCTGATCCAGGGCCGCTCAGAGACCCAGTACTTC.

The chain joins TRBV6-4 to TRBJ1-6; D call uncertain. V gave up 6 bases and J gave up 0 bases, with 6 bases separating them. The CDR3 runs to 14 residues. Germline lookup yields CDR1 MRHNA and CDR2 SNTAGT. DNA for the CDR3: TGTGCCAGCAGACAGAGCTCCTATAATTCACCCCTCCACTTT. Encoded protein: CASRQSSYNSPLHF.

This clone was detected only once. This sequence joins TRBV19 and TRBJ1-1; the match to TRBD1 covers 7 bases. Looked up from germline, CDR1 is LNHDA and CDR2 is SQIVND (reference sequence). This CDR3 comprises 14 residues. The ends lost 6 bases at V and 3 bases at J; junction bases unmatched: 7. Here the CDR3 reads CASRPTGVHTEAFF. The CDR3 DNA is TGTGCCAGTAGACCCACAGGGGTGCACACTGAAGCTTTCTTT.

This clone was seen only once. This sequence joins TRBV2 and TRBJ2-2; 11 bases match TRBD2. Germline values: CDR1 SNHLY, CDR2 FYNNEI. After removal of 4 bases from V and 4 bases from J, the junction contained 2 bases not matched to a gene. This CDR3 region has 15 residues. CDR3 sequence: CASSVAGGRTGELFF. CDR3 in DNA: TGTGCCAGCAGTGTAGCGGGAGGGCGCACCGGGGAGCTGTTTTTT.

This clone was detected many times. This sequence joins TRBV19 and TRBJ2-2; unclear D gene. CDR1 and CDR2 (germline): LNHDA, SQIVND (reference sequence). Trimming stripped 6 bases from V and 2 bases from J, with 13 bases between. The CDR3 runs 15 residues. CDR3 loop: CASSDTQLNTGELFF. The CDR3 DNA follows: TGTGCCAGTAGCGATACACAGCTTAACACCGGGGAGCTGTTTTTT.